This is a list of T cell receptor beta chains from one sample in a study of shared clonotypes between healthy human individuals. Clones were sequenced by immunoSEQ multiplex PCR, and TCRdb holds only the in-frame ones, with some missing. The sample contains roughly 1 million clones, about 75% of which appear only once. Sequences were obtained from memory CD4+ T cells sorted from blood. The source is a man younger than 35 in good health. The CDR3 runs from the conserved cysteine through the conserved F or W. A D gene is named only where the DNA matches it firmly. Size values are once, few and many counts, or a class for expanded clones, and some rows have none.

abundance	v_gene	d_gene	j_gene	CDR3aa	CDR3nt
.	TRBV5-1	TRBD2	TRBJ2-3	CASRNGLAERTDTQYF	TGCGCCAGCAGAAATGGACTAGCGGAGCGCACAGATACGCAGTATTTT
.	TRBV18	.	TRBJ2-6	CASSPGGGANVLTF	TGTGCCAGCTCACCAGGAGGTGGGGCCAACGTCCTGACTTTC
few	TRBV18	.	TRBJ2-7	CASSLRRGGAYEQYF	TGTGCCAGCTCACTTCGCAGGGGGGGAGCCTACGAGCAGTACTTC
.	TRBV5-6	.	TRBJ1-2	CASSLEGVDYGYTF	TGTGCCAGCAGCTTGGAAGGGGTGGACTATGGCTACACCTTC
.	TRBV7-2	.	TRBJ2-7	CASSTTGTVSYEQYF	TGTGCCAGCAGTACCACCGGGACGGTCTCCTACGAGCAGTACTTC
.	TRBV6-5	TRBD1	TRBJ2-7	CAIRQGSGYEQYF	TGTGCCATCAGACAGGGTAGTGGGTACGAGCAGTACTTC
.	TRBV7-2	.	TRBJ1-1	CASSSGGREAFF	TGTGCCAGCAGCTCAGGAGGCCGGGAAGCTTTCTTT
.	TRBV7-9	TRBD2	TRBJ2-5	CASSLSASGSQETQYF	TGTGCCAGCAGCTTATCGGCTAGCGGGAGCCAAGAGACCCAGTACTTC
.	TRBV10-2	.	TRBJ2-3	CASSESNRNSRTDTQYF	TGCGCCAGCAGTGAGTCAAACCGAAACTCCCGCACAGATACGCAGTATTTT
.	TRBV6-5	.	TRBJ2-6	CASRQDLSGANVLTF	TGTGCCAGCAGACAGGACCTCTCTGGGGCCAACGTCCTGACTTTC
.	TRBV6-5	.	TRBJ1-4	CASTEGRGRLFF	TGTGCCAGCACCGAGGGGAGGGGAAGACTGTTTTTT
.	TRBV11-3	.	TRBJ2-3	CASSLAITDTQYF	TGTGCCAGCAGCTTAGCCATCACAGATACGCAGTATTTT
.	TRBV18	.	TRBJ2-7	CASSPRGQFEQYF	TGTGCCAGCTCACCACGCGGCCAGTTCGAGCAGTACTTC
.	TRBV10-3	.	TRBJ1-5	CASSPTGSGNQPQHF	TGTGCCAGCAGTCCAACAGGGTCTGGCAATCAGCCCCAGCATTTT
once	TRBV9	.	TRBJ2-3	CASSVAGYTDTQYF	TGTGCCAGCAGCGTAGCGGGATACACAGATACGCAGTATTTT
.	TRBV5-4	.	TRBJ2-3	CASSLDGGGTDTQYF	TGTGCCAGCAGCTTGGATGGAGGGGGCACAGATACGCAGTATTTT
.	TRBV28	.	TRBJ1-2	CASSLRTDYGYTF	TGTGCCAGCAGTTTACGGACAGACTATGGCTACACCTTC
.	TRBV25-1	TRBD1	TRBJ2-3	CASSEWGTGGTDTQYF	TGTGCCAGCAGTGAGTGGGGGACAGGGGGGACAGATACGCAGTATTTT
.	TRBV10-3	.	TRBJ2-5	CAIRDLETQYF	TGTGCCATCAGGGACCTAGAGACCCAGTACTTC
.	TRBV6-6	.	TRBJ1-5	CASTLTGGLGQPQHF	TGTGCCAGCACTCTAACGGGGGGCCTAGGTCAGCCCCAGCATTTT
few	TRBV30	.	TRBJ2-7	CAWGGTYDSYEQYF	TGTGCCTGGGGAGGGACATACGACTCCTACGAGCAGTACTTC
few	TRBV5-6	.	TRBJ2-7	CASSRQSHEQYF	TGTGCCAGCTCCCGACAGAGCCACGAGCAGTACTTC
.	TRBV4-3	.	TRBJ2-2	CASSQEEGVGELFF	TGCGCCAGCAGCCAAGAAGAAGGAGTCGGGGAGCTGTTTTTT
.	TRBV7-3	TRBD1	TRBJ2-7	CASSLSGTGIYEQYF	TGTGCCAGCAGCTTAAGTGGGACAGGGATCTACGAGCAGTACTTC
few	TRBV6-1	TRBD1	TRBJ1-6	CASATGIIKSPLHF	TGTGCCAGTGCGACAGGGATTATAAAATCACCCCTCCACTTT
.	TRBV5-1	TRBD1	TRBJ2-1	CASSPDASGTGGNEQFF	TGCGCCAGCAGCCCCGACGCCTCCGGGACAGGGGGCAATGAGCAGTTCTTC
.	TRBV6-6	.	TRBJ2-3	CASSYGGRSTDTQYF	TGTGCCAGCAGTTATGGAGGGAGGAGCACAGATACGCAGTATTTT
few	TRBV4-1	.	TRBJ1-5	CASSPPQNQPQHF	TGCGCCAGCAGCCCGCCACAAAATCAGCCCCAGCATTTT
.	TRBV5-1	TRBD1	TRBJ2-7	CASRRTGDYEQYF	TGCGCCAGCAGGAGGACAGGGGACTACGAGCAGTACTTC
.	TRBV11-2	TRBD1	TRBJ1-3	CASSSGTGGTIYF	TGTGCCAGCAGCTCAGGGACAGGAGGCACCATATATTTT
.	TRBV7-9	TRBD1	TRBJ2-7	CASSPSAGGSYEQYF	TGTGCCAGCAGCCCGTCGGCAGGGGGCTCCTACGAGCAGTACTTC
.	TRBV6-5	TRBD1	TRBJ1-5	CASFPSGQNQPQHF	TGTGCCAGCTTTCCCTCGGGACAGAATCAGCCCCAGCATTTT
few	TRBV6-1	.	TRBJ1-5	CASKGGWDQPQHF	TGTGCCAGCAAGGGGGGCTGGGATCAGCCCCAGCATTTT
few	TRBV6-4	TRBD1	TRBJ2-1	CASSDSWTGESNEQFF	TGTGCCAGCAGTGACTCCTGGACAGGGGAGAGCAATGAGCAGTTCTTC
few	TRBV7-2	TRBD1	TRBJ2-1	CASLSQGASYNEQFF	TGTGCCAGCCTCTCCCAGGGGGCATCCTACAATGAGCAGTTCTTC
.	TRBV27	.	TRBJ1-3	CASSFSGLLSNTIYF	TGTGCCAGCAGTTTTAGCGGGCTGTTATCAAACACCATATATTTT
.	TRBV11-2	TRBD2	TRBJ2-3	CASSSLSTTREERDTQYF	TGTGCCAGCAGCTCTCTGTCGACTACGCGGGAGGAGAGAGATACGCAGTATTTT
once	TRBV5-1	.	TRBJ2-3	CASSYYGGTDTQYF	TGCGCCAGCAGCTACTACGGGGGCACAGATACGCAGTATTTT
few	TRBV25-1	.	TRBJ1-6	CASSEPGPNNSPLHF	TGTGCCAGCAGTGAACCCGGACCGAATAATTCACCCCTCCACTTT
.	TRBV2	.	TRBJ2-3	CASREDTDTQYF	TGTGCCAGCAGGGAAGACACAGATACGCAGTATTTT
.	TRBV5-1	.	TRBJ1-1	CASSLGGKSEAFF	TGCGCCAGCAGCTTAGGAGGGAAATCTGAAGCTTTCTTT
many	TRBV18	.	TRBJ1-1	CASSPQGGTEAFF	TGTGCCAGCTCACCACAGGGGGGCACTGAAGCTTTCTTT
.	TRBV19	.	TRBJ2-7	CASSVTPGLLLGEQYF	TGTGCCAGTAGTGTAACGCCGGGACTCCTCCTAGGCGAGCAGTACTTC
.	TRBV30	TRBD1	TRBJ1-5	CAWRAGQGQPQHF	TGTGCCTGGAGGGCGGGACAGGGGCAGCCCCAGCATTTT
once	TRBV30	TRBD1	TRBJ1-3	CAWNRGQLSSGNTIYF	TGTGCCTGGAACAGGGGACAGCTAAGTTCTGGAAACACCATATATTTT
.	TRBV28	.	TRBJ1-1	CASIPTGGTPVAFF	TGTGCCAGCATCCCTACCGGGGGGACCCCCGTTGCTTTCTTT
.	TRBV4-3	.	TRBJ1-2	CASSQDYNLYGYTF	TGCGCCAGCAGCCAAGATTACAACCTCTATGGCTACACCTTC
.	TRBV10-1	.	TRBJ2-5	CASRGVSQETQYF	TGCGCCAGCAGGGGAGTCAGCCAAGAGACCCAGTACTTC
.	TRBV27	.	TRBJ1-2	CASSLSRAGSKVYTF	TGTGCCAGCAGTTTATCGAGGGCAGGTTCGAAAGTCTACACCTTC
.	TRBV13	.	TRBJ2-3	CASSLIGITDTQYF	TGTGCCAGCAGCTTAATAGGAATCACAGATACGCAGTATTTT
.	TRBV11-3	.	TRBJ2-1	CAWRRAINWNEQFF	TGTGCCTGGCGCAGGGCCATCAATTGGAATGAGCAGTTCTTC
.	TRBV29-1	.	TRBJ2-1	CSARTDNNEQFF	TGCAGCGCTCGGACAGATAACAATGAGCAGTTCTTC
.	TRBV6-1	.	TRBJ2-1	CASTHPSNNEQFF	TGTGCCAGCACCCACCCGTCTAACAATGAGCAGTTCTTC
.	TRBV7-2	TRBD1	TRBJ1-1	CASSSRGQGAGDTEAFF	TGTGCCAGCAGCTCTAGGGGACAGGGGGCGGGAGACACTGAAGCTTTCTTT
.	TRBV15	TRBD2	TRBJ2-7	CATSRAGGSYEQYF	TGTGCCACCAGCAGAGCGGGAGGCTCCTACGAGCAGTACTTC